This T cell receptor beta chain was captured by sequencing in a study of blood T cell repertoires in COVID-19. Study-level information: Sites across the United States, Italy and Spain contributed samples from acute and convalescent COVID-19. PBMCs, B-cell-depleted T cells, or T cells were the source of the cDNA or gDNA that made up the material.

In the original workflow: Estimated nucleated cell counts came from reference gene primer amplification. Profiled with immunoSEQ multiplex PCR; TCRdb holds only in-frame clones, not every one. The V and J calls and clone size were taken over from that table, and D and trimming were inferred from the DNA. The table shows under 250,000 clones, with almost 90% occurring only once. This CDR3 region has 19 residues. V lost 1 base and J lost 6, with 26 bases in between. The germline V gene encodes CDR1 LGHNA and CDR2 YSLEER. The sequence was obtained from a man older than 75 with acute or convalescent COVID-19. The chain combines TRBV4-3 with TRBJ2-3; D not resolved. The specimen was peripheral blood. The DNA for the CDR3 is TGCGCCAGCAGCCAAGTCGCTAACCTCTGGGCCGACGCAAGGGATACGCAGTATTTT. Translation gives CASSQVANLWADARDTQYF.